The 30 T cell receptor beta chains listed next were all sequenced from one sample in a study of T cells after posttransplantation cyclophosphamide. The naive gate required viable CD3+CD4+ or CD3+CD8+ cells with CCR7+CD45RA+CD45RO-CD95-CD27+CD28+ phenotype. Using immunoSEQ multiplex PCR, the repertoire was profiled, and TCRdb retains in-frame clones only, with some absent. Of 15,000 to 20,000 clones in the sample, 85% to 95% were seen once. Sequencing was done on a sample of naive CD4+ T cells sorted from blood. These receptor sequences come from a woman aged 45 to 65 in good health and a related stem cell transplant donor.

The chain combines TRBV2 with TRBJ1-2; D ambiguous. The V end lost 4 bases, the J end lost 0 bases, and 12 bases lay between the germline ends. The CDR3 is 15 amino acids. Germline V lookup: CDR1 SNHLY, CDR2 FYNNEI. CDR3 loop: CASSVLRQPNYGYTF. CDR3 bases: TGTGCCAGCAGTGTACTACGTCAACCTAACTATGGCTACACCTTC.

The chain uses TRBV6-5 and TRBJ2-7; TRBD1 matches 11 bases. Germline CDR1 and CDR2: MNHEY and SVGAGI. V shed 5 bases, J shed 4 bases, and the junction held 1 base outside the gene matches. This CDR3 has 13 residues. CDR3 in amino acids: CASSRDRGYEQYF. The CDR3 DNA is TGTGCCAGCAGTAGGGACAGGGGGTACGAGCAGTACTTC.

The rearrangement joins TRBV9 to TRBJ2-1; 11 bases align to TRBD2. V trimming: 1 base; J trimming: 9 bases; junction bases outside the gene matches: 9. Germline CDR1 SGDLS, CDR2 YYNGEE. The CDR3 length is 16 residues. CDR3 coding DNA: TGTGCCAGCAGCGTATATAGCGGGAGGGCCTCTTCTGAGCAGTTCTTC. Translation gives CASSVYSGRASSEQFF.

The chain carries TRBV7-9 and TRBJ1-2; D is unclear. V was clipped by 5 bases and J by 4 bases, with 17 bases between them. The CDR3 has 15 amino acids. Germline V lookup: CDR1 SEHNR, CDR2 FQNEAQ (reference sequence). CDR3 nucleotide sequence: TGTGCCAGCAGCATACCACCGTCTACAGTCTATGGCTACACCTTC. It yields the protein CASSIPPSTVYGYTF. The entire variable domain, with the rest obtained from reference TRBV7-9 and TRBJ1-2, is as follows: DTGVSQNPRHKITKRGQNVTFRCDPISEHNRLYWYRQTLGQGPEFLTYFQNEAQLEKSRLLSDRFSAERPKGSFSTLEIQRTEQGDSAMYLCASSIPPSTVYGYTFGSGTRLTVV.

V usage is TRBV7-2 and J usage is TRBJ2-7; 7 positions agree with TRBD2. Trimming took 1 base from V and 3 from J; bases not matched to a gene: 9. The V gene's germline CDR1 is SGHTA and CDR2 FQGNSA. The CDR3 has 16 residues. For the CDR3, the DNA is TGTGCCAGCAGCTTAGTACGCGGGAGCGGGAACTACGAGCAGTACTTC. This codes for CASSLVRGSGNYEQYF.

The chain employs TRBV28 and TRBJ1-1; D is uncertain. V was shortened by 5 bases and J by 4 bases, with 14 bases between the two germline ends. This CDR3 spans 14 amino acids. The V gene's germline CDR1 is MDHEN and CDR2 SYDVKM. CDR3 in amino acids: CASSPEYRSTEAFF. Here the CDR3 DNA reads TGTGCCAGCAGTCCCGAGTACAGAAGCACTGAAGCTTTCTTT. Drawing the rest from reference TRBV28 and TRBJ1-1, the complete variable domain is DVKVTQSSRYLVKRTGEKVFLECVQDMDHENMFWYRQDPGLGLRLIYFSYDVKMKEKGDIPEGYSVSREKKERFSLILESASTNQTSMYLCASSPEYRSTEAFFGQGTRLTVV.

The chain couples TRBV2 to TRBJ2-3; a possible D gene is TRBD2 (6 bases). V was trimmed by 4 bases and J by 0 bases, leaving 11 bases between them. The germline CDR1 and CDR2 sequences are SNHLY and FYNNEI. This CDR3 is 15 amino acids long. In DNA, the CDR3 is TGTGCCAGCAGTGCATCGACTAGGAGCACAGATACGCAGTATTTT. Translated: CASSASTRSTDTQYF.

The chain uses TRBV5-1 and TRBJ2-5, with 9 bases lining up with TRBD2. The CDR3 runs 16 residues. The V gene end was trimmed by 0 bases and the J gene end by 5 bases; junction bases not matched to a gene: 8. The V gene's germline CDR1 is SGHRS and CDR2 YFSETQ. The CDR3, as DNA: TGCGCCAGCAGCTTGGGAGGCGGGAGGGCCGGTGAGACCCAGTACTTC. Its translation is CASSLGGGRAGETQYF.

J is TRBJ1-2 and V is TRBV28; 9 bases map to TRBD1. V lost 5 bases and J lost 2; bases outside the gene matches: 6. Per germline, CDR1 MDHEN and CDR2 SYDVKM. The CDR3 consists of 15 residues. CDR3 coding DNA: TGTGCCAGCAGTACCCGGGACAGGGCGAACTATGGCTACACCTTC. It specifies CASSTRDRANYGYTF.

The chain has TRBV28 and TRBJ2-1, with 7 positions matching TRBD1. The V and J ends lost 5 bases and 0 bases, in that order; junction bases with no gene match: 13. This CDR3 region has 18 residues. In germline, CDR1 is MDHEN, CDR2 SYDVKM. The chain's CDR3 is CASSHRPGTVSSYNEQFF. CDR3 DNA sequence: TGTGCCAGCAGTCACCGTCCCGGGACAGTTAGCTCCTACAATGAGCAGTTCTTC.

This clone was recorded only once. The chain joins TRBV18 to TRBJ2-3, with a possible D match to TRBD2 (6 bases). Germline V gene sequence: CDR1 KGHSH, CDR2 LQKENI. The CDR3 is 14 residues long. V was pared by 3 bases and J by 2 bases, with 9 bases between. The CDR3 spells CASSPTRTTDTQYF. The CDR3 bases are TGTGCCAGCTCACCGACTAGAACCACAGATACGCAGTATTTT.

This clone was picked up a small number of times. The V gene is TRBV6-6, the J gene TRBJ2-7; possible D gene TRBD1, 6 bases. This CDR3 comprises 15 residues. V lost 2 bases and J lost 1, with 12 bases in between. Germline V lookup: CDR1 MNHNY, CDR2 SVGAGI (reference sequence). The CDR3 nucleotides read TGTGCCAGCAGTTACCGGGCAGGGGCGTCCTACGAGCAGTACTTC. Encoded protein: CASSYRAGASYEQYF.

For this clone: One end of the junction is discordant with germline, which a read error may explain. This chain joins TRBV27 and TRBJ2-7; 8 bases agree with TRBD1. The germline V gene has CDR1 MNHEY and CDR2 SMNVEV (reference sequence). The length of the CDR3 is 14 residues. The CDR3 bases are TGTGCCAGCACCCGAGACAGGGGCTCCCACGAGCAGTACTTC. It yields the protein CASTRDRGSHEQYF.

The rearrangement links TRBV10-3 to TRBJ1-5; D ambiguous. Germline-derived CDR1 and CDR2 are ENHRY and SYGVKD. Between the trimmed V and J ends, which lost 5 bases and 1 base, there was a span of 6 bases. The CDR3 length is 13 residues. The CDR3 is CAISMGSNQPQHF. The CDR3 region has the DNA TGTGCCATCAGTATGGGCAGCAATCAGCCCCAGCATTTT.

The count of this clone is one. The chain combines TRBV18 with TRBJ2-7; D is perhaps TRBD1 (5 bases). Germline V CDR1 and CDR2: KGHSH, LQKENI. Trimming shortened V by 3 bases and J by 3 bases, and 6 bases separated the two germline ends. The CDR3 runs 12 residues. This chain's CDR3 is CASSPGLYEQYF. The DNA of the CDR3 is TGTGCCAGCTCACCGGGGCTCTACGAGCAGTACTTC.

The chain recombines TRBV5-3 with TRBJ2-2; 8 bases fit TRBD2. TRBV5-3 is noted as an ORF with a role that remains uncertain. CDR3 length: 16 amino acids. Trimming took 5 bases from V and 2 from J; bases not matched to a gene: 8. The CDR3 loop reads CARRASGGTNTGELFF. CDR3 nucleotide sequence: TGTGCCAGAAGGGCCAGCGGGGGAACCAACACCGGGGAGCTGTTTTTT.

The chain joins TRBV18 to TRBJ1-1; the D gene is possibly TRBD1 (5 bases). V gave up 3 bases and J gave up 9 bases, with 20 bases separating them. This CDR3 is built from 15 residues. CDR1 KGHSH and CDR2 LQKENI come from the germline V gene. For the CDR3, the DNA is TGTGCCAGCTCACCTTCGGGAGGGCAGGGACTTCAAGCTTTCTTT. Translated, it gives CASSPSGGQGLQAFF. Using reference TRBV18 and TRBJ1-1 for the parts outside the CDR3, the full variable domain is NAGVMQNPRHLVRRRGQEARLRCSPMKGHSHVYWYRQLPEEGLKFMVYLQKENIIDESGMPKERFSAEFPKEGPSILRIQQVVRGDSAAYFCASSPSGGQGLQAFFGQGTRLTVV.

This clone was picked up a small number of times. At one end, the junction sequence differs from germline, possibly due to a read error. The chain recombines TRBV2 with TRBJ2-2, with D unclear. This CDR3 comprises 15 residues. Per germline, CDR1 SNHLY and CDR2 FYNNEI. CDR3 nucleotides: TGTGCCAGCAGTGTGACGAGCGCGACCACCTGGGAGCTGTTTTTT. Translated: CASSVTSATTWELFF.

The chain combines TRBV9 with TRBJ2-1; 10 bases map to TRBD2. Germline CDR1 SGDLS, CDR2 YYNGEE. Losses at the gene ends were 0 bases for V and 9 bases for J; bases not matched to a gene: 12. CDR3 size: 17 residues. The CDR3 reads CASSVGLKAGGPIEQFF. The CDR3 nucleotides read TGTGCCAGCAGCGTAGGGCTAAAAGCGGGAGGGCCTATTGAGCAGTTCTTC.

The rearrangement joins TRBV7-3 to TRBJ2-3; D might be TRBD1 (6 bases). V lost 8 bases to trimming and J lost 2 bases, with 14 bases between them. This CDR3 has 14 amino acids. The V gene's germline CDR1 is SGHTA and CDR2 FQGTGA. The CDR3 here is CASARTDHTDTQYF. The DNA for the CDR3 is TGTGCCAGCGCCAGGACAGACCACACAGATACGCAGTATTTT.

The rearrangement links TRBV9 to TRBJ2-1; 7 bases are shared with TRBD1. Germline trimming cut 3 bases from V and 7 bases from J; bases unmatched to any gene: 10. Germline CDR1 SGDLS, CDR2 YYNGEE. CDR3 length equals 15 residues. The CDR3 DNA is TGTGCCAGCAGCGGGGGAGCGTACAGGGGAAATGAGCAGTTCTTC. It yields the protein CASSGGAYRGNEQFF.

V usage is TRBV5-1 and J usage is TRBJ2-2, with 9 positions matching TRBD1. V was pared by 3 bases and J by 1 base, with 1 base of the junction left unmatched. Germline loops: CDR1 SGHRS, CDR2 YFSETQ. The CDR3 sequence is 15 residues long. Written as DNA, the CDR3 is TGCGCCAGCAGCTCGACAGGGGGGAACACCGGGGAGCTGTTTTTT. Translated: CASSSTGGNTGELFF.

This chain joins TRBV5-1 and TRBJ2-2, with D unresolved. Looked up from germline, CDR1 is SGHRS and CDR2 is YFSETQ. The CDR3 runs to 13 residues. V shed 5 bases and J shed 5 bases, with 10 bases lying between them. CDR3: CASRQAGTGELFF. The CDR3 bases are TGCGCCAGCAGACAAGCAGGTACCGGGGAGCTGTTTTTT.

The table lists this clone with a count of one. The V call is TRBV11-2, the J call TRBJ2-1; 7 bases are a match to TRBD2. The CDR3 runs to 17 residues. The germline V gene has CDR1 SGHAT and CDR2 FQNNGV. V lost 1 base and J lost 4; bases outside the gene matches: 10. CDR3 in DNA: TGTGCCAGCAGCTTAGGCCCTTGGGTAGCGGGTTACAATGAGCAGTTCTTC. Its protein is CASSLGPWVAGYNEQFF.

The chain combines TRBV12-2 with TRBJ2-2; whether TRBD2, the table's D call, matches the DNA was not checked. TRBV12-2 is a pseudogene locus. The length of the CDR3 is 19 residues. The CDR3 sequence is CASRPGAGGGLADTGELFF. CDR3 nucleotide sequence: TGTGCAAGTCGCCCGGGCGCGGGGGGGGGACTAGCGGACACCGGGGAGCTGTTTTTT.

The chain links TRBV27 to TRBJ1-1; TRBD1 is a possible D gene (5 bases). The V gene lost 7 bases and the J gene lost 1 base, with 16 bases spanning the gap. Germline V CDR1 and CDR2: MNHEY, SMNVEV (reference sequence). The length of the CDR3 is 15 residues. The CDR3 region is CASNPRQPWNTEAFF. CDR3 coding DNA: TGTGCCAGCAACCCCAGACAGCCCTGGAACACTGAAGCTTTCTTT.

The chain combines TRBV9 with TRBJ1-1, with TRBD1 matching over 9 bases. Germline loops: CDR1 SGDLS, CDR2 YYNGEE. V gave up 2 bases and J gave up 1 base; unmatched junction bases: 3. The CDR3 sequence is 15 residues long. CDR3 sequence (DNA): TGTGCCAGCAGCGTGGGACAGGGAGCGAACACTGAAGCTTTCTTT. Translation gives CASSVGQGANTEAFF.

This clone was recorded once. The CDR3: CAWSPGQVRIGYTF. The DNA of the CDR3 is TGTGCCTGGAGTCCGGGACAGGTCCGGATCGGCTACACCTTC. V usage is TRBV30 and J usage is TRBJ1-2; 8 bases fit TRBD1. Trimming took 2 bases from V and 8 from J; bases not matched to a gene: 10. This CDR3 is built from 14 residues. Germline lookup yields CDR1 GTSNPN and CDR2 SVGIG (reference sequence).

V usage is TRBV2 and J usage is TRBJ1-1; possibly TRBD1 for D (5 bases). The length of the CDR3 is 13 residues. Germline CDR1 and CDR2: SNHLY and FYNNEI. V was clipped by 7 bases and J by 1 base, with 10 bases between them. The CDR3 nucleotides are TGTGCCAGCAAGACCGGACAGAACACTGAAGCTTTCTTT. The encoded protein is CASKTGQNTEAFF.

CDR3 sequence reads: CASRPDWRDNEQFF. CDR3 DNA: TGTGCAAGTCGCCCGGACTGGCGGGACAATGAGCAGTTCTTC. The gene calls are TRBV12-2 and TRBJ2-1; the listed D gene, TRBD2, was not tested against the DNA. TRBV12-2 is reported as a pseudogene. The CDR3 spans 14 residues.